The clone carrying this T cell receptor beta chain was counted between two and nine times. Antigen specificity is unknown. The source of the sample is a study of blood T cells in healthy people across ages. Together with a sample-barcoded 5' primer, a J-beta primer mix was included in a second PCR lasting roughly 6 to 12 cycles. TCRdb re-called the 5' RACE reads with MiXCR, one entry per CDR3 protein. Of hundreds of thousands of distinct CDR3 sequences in the sample, more than 20% were seen once. The study, taken as a whole, reports: In long-lived donors, naive CD4+ cell counts and diversity exceeded those of aged donors.

The germline V gene has CDR1 MDHEN and CDR2 SYDVKM. CDR3 size: 13 residues. Trimming removed 7 bases at V and 3 bases at J, with 12 bases between. This sequence originates from an older man in good health. The sample consisted of blood. The chain links TRBV28 to TRBJ1-2; no clear D gene. The CDR3 sequence is CASIGSLDYGYTF. CDR3 DNA sequence: TGTGCCAGCATCGGATCTTTGGACTATGGCTACACCTTC.